The rows below give T cell receptor beta chains drawn from one sample of a study of blood T cell repertoires in COVID-19. The assay was immunoSEQ multiplex PCR, and TCRdb's table has in-frame clones only and misses some. The sample has some 300,000 clones, 80% to 90% seen once. Sequenced: peripheral blood. These receptors came from a woman in her 70s with COVID-19, enrolled during active disease. Both conserved end residues are part of each CDR3. Fields, in order: D gene, V gene, J gene, clone size, CDR3 protein, CDR3 DNA. D genes are given only for firm matches. Rows give clone size only sometimes, using once, few, many, or a class for an expanded clone.

.	TRBV19	TRBJ1-2	.	CASSIGTGSGYTF	TGTGCCAGTAGTATCGGCACCGGGTCTGGCTACACCTTC
.	TRBV29-1	TRBJ2-7	.	CSVEVDNSYEQYF	TGCAGCGTTGAAGTGGACAACTCCTACGAGCAGTACTTC
TRBD2	TRBV24-1	TRBJ2-5	.	CATSDHGGGGETQYF	TGTGCCACCAGTGACCACGGGGGGGGTGGGGAGACCCAGTACTTC
.	TRBV6-2/TRBV6-3	TRBJ2-2	.	CASSLPGHLGELFF	TGTGCCAGCAGTCTACCGGGACATCTCGGGGAGCTGTTTTTT
.	TRBV30	TRBJ1-2	.	CAWRENRLSANYGYTF	TGTGCCTGGAGAGAGAACCGACTCAGTGCTAACTATGGCTACACCTTC
.	TRBV7-2	TRBJ2-7	once	CASSLKGLLGEQYF	TGTGCCAGCAGCTTAAAGGGACTGCTAGGCGAGCAGTACTTC
TRBD1	TRBV29-1	TRBJ2-7	.	CSVYTGTAPGQYF	TGCAGCGTTTACACCGGGACAGCCCCGGGGCAGTACTTC
.	TRBV20-1	TRBJ2-2	.	CSALDTGELFF	TGCAGTGCCCTTGACACCGGGGAGCTGTTTTTT
TRBD1	TRBV6-6	TRBJ2-7	.	CASSYLGQGASYEQYF	TGTGCCAGCAGTTATCTCGGCCAGGGGGCCTCCTACGAGCAGTACTTC
.	TRBV6-5	TRBJ1-1	.	CASSYVAGMDTEAFF	TGTGCCAGCAGTTATGTTGCAGGGATGGACACTGAAGCTTTCTTT
.	TRBV3-1/TRBV3-2	TRBJ2-3	.	CASSQDGRFGDTDTQYF	TGTGCCAGCAGCCAAGATGGTAGGTTCGGAGACACAGATACGCAGTATTTT
.	TRBV5-1	TRBJ1-4	once	CASSFSQPTNEKLFF	TGCGCCAGCAGCTTCTCACAGCCAACTAATGAAAAACTGTTTTTT
.	TRBV28	TRBJ1-5	few	CASSPRGHSNQPQHF	TGTGCCAGCAGTCCGCGGGGGCATAGCAATCAGCCCCAGCATTTT
TRBD2	TRBV2	TRBJ2-1	.	CASSEASGGAYEQFF	TGTGCCAGCAGTGAAGCTAGCGGGGGGGCTTATGAGCAGTTCTTC
TRBD1	TRBV27	TRBJ2-2	.	CASSLSEGAKVRVDTGELFF	TGTGCCAGCAGTTTATCAGAGGGGGCGAAAGTTAGAGTGGACACCGGGGAGCTGTTTTTT
.	TRBV24-1	TRBJ2-5	.	CATSDYRLTQYF	TGTGCCACCAGTGATTACCGGTTGACCCAGTACTTC
.	TRBV4-3	TRBJ1-6	.	CASSPAQSPPLHF	TGCGCCAGCAGCCCAGCGCAGTCTCCACCCCTCCACTTT
TRBD1	TRBV24-1	TRBJ2-3	.	CATSDPGQGPWAHTDTQYF	TGTGCCACCAGTGATCCCGGACAGGGGCCGTGGGCTCACACAGATACGCAGTATTTT
TRBD1	TRBV7-9	TRBJ2-7	.	CASSPGQGLDEQYF	TGTGCCAGCAGCCCGGGACAGGGGCTGGACGAGCAGTACTTC
TRBD1	TRBV27	TRBJ1-1	once	CASSGQGREAFF	TGTGCCAGCAGCGGACAGGGGAGGGAAGCTTTCTTT
.	TRBV6-5	TRBJ1-5	.	CASSEGGGKPQHF	TGTGCCAGCAGCGAGGGAGGAGGAAAGCCCCAGCATTTT
TRBD1	TRBV30	TRBJ1-2	once	CAWREQGGYGYTF	TGTGCCTGGAGGGAACAGGGGGGGTATGGCTACACCTTC
.	TRBV2	TRBJ2-3	.	CAGWAQSTDTQYF	TGTGCCGGGTGGGCGCAGAGCACAGATACGCAGTATTTT
TRBD1	TRBV7-9	TRBJ1-2	.	CASSTNRGANYGYTF	TGTGCCAGCAGCACCAACAGGGGGGCTAACTATGGCTACACCTTC
.	TRBV2	TRBJ1-2	once	CASSESGTSNYGYTF	TGTGCCAGCAGTGAATCCGGTACCTCCAACTATGGCTACACCTTC
TRBD1	TRBV10-3	TRBJ1-5	.	CAIKGTGNQSQHF	TGTGCCATCAAAGGGACAGGGAATCAGTCCCAGCATTTT